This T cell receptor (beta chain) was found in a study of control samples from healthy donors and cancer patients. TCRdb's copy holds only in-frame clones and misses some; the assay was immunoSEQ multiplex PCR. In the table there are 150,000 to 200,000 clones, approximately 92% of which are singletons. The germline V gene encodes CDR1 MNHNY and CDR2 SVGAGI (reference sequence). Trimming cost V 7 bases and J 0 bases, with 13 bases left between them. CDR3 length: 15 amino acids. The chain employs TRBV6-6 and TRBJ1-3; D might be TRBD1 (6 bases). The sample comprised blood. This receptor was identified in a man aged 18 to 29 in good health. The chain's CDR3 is CASTKTGLSGNTIYF. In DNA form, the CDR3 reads TGTGCCAGCACCAAGACAGGCCTCTCTGGAAACACCATATATTTT.